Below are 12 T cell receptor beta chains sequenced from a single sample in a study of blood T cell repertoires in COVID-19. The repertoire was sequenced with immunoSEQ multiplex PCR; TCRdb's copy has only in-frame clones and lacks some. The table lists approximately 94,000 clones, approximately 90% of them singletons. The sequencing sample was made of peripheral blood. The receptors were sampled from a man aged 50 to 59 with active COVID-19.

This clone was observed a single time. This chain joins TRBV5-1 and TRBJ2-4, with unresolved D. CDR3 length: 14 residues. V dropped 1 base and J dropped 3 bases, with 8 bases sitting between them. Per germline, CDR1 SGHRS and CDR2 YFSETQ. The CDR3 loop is CASSLYAGKNIQYF. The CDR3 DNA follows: TGCGCCAGCAGCTTGTATGCCGGCAAAAACATTCAGTACTTC.

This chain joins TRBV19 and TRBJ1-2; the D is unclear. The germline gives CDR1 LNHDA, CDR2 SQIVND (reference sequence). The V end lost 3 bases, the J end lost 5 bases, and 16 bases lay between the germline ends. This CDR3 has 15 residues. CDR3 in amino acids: CASSIRDPAGYGYTF. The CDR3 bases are TGTGCCAGTAGTATCCGCGACCCCGCCGGGTATGGCTACACCTTC.

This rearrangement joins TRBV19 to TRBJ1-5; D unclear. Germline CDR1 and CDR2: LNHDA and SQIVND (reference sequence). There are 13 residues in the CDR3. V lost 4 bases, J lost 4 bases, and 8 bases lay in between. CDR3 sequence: CASSSQNNQPQHF. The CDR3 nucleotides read TGTGCCAGTAGTAGCCAGAATAATCAGCCCCAGCATTTT.

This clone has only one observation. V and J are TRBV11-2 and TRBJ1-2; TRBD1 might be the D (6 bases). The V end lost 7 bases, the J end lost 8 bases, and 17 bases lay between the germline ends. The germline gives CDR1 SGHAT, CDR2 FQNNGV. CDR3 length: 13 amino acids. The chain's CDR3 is CASTPPRGDGYTF. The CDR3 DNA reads TGTGCCAGCACGCCCCCCAGGGGTGACGGCTACACCTTC.

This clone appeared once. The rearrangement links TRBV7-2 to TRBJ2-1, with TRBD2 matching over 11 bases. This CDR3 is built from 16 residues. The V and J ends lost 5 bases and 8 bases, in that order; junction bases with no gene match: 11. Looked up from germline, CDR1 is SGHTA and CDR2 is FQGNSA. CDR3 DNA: TGTGCCAGCAGCGAAAATAGCGGGGGGGCGAGTGATGAGCAGTTCTTC. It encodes CASSENSGGASDEQFF.

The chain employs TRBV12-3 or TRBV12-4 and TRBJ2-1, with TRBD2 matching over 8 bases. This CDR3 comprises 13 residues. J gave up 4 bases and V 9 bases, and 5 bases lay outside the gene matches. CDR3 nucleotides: TGTGCCAGAGGAGGCGGGAGGTACAATGAGCAGTTCTTC. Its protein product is CARGGGRYNEQFF.

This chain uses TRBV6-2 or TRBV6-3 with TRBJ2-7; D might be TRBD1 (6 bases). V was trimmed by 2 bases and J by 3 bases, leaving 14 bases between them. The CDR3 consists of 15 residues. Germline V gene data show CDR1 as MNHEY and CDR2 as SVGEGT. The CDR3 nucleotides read TGTGCCAGCAGTTACGGGAGACAGGTCTTCTACGAGCAGTACGTC. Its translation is CASSYGRQVFYEQYV.

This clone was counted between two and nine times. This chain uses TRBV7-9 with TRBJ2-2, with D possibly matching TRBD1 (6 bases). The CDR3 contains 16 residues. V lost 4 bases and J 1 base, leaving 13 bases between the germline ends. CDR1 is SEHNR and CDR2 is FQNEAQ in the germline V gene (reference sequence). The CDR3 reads CASSSQGSVNTGELFF. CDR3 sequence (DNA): TGTGCCAGCAGCTCACAGGGATCAGTGAACACCGGGGAGCTGTTTTTT.

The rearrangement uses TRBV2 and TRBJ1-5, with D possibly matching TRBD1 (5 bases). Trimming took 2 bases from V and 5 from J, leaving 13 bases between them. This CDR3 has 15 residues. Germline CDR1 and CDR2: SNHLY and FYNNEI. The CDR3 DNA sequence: TGTGCCAGCAGTGAAAGGGGAAGGCAGCATCAGCCCCAGCATTTT. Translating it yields CASSERGRQHQPQHF. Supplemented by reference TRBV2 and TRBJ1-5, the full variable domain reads EPEVTQTPSHQVTQMGQEVILRCVPISNHLYFYWYRQILGQKVEFLVSFYNNEISEKSEIFDDQFSVERPDGSNFTLKIRSTKLEDSAMYFCASSERGRQHQPQHFGDGTRLSIL.

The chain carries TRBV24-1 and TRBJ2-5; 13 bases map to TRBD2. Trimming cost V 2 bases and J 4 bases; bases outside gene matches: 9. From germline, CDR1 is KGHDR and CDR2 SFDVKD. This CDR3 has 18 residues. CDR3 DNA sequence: TGTGCCACCAGTGATTCCCCCGGACTAGCGGGAGTGGGAGAGACCCAGTACTTC. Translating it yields CATSDSPGLAGVGETQYF.

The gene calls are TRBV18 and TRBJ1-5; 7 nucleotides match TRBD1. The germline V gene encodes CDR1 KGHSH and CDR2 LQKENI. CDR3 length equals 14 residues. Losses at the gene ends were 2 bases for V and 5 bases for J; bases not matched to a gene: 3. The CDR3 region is CASSPGQGDQPQHF. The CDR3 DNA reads TGTGCCAGCTCACCAGGCCAGGGGGATCAGCCCCAGCATTTT.

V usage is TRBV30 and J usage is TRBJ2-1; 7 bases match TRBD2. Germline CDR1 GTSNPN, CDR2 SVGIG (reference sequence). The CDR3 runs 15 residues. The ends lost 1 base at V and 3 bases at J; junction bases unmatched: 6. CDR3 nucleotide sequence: TGTGCCTGGAGTGCGAAACTAGCGTACTACAATGAGCAGTTCTTC. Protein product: CAWSAKLAYYNEQFF.